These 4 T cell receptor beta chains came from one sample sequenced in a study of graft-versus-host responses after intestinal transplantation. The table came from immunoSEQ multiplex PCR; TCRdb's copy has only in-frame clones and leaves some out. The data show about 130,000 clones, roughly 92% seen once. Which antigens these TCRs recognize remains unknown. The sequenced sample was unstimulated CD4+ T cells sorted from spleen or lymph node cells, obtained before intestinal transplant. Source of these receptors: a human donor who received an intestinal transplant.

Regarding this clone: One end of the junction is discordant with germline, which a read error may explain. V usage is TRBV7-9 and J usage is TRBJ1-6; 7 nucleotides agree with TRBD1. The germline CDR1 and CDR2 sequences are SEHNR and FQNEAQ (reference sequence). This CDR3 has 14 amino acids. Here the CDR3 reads CVSSFGQANSPLHF. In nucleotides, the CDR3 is TGTGTCAGCAGCTTCGGACAGGCAAATTCACCCCTCCACTTT.

The CDR3, as DNA: TGTGCCAGCAGCTTAGCGCTGGGTTTGGGGAGCTACACCTTC. Amino acids: CASSLALGLGSYTF. The rearrangement links TRBV7-9 to TRBJ1-2, with D hard to call. Trimming shortened V by 0 bases and J by 9 bases, and 14 bases separated the two germline ends. The V gene's germline CDR1 is SEHNR and CDR2 FQNEAQ (reference sequence). The CDR3 loop spans 14 amino acids.

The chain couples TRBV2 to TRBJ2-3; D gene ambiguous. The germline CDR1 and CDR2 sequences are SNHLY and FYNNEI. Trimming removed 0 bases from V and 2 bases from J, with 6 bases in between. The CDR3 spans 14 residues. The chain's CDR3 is CASSEARSTDTQYF. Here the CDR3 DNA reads TGTGCCAGCAGTGAAGCGCGGTCCACAGATACGCAGTATTTT. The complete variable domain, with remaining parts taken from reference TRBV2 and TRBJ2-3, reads EPEVTQTPSHQVTQMGQEVILRCVPISNHLYFYWYRQILGQKVEFLVSFYNNEISEKSEIFDDQFSVERPDGSNFTLKIRSTKLEDSAMYFCASSEARSTDTQYFGPGTRLTVL.

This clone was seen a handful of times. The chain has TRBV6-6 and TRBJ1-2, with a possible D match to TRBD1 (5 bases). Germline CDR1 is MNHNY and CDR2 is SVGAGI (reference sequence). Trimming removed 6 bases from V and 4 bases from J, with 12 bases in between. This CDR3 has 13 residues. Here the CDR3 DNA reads TGTGCCAGCAGCTATGACAGCCCCTATGGCTACACCTTC. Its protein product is CASSYDSPYGYTF.